The 26 T cell receptor beta chains below come from one sample, sequenced in a study of spatial heterogeneity in lung cancer. Time point specified: sample taken at primary tumor resection. MiXCR was run by TCRdb on the 5' RACE reads, yielding one entry per CDR3 protein. The sample records around 48,000 distinct CDR3 sequences, approximately 5% being singletons. The material was PBMCs, obtained at surgery. These receptors originate from a male donor with early-stage non-small cell lung cancer.

This clonotype was detected many times. J is TRBJ2-2 and V is TRBV6-2 or TRBV6-3; D may be TRBD1 (5 bases). The CDR3 extends over 14 amino acids. CDR1 and CDR2 (germline): MNHEY, SVGEGT. V was cut by 8 bases and J by 3 bases, with 13 bases left in between. The CDR3 is CASRRGGDTGELFF. CDR3 nucleotide sequence: TGTGCCAGCCGAAGGGGCGGTGACACCGGGGAGCTGTTTTTT.

This clonotype was counted ten times or more. V and J are TRBV19 and TRBJ1-1; D is ambiguous. Germline assignment: CDR1 LNHDA and CDR2 SQIVND (reference sequence). There are 13 residues in the CDR3. Trimming cost V 3 bases and J 1 base, with 6 bases left between them. The CDR3 DNA sequence: TGTGCCAGTAGTATTAGAGGGAACACTGAAGCTTTCTTT. This sequence encodes CASSIRGNTEAFF. The whole variable domain, filled in from reference TRBV19 and TRBJ1-1, reads DGGITQSPKYLFRKEGQNVTLSCEQNLNHDAMYWYRQDPGQGLRLIYYSQIVNDFQKGDIAEGYSVSREKKESFPLTVTSAQKNPTAFYLCASSIRGNTEAFFGQGTRLTVV.

This clonotype was counted only a few times. CDR3 loop: CASSSGGSGRPYNEQFF. The CDR3 bases are TGTGCCAGCAGCTCCGGGGGTAGCGGGAGACCCTACAATGAGCAGTTCTTC. V and J are TRBV7-8 and TRBJ2-1, with 9 bases aligning to TRBD2. Trimming took 4 bases from V and 2 from J; bases not matched to a gene: 9. Germline CDR1 and CDR2: SGHVS and FQNEAQ. The CDR3 has 17 amino acids.

This clonotype was seen many times. The chain links TRBV28 to TRBJ1-1; D gene uncertain. In germline, CDR1 is MDHEN, CDR2 SYDVKM. The CDR3 has 14 amino acids. V lost 4 bases and J 1 base, leaving 10 bases between the germline ends. CDR3: CASSWRQPNTEAFF. The CDR3 DNA reads as TGTGCCAGCAGTTGGAGGCAGCCGAACACTGAAGCTTTCTTT. The full variable domain, in which reference TRBV28 and TRBJ1-1 provide the parts outside the CDR3, is DVKVTQSSRYLVKRTGEKVFLECVQDMDHENMFWYRQDPGLGLRLIYFSYDVKMKEKGDIPEGYSVSREKKERFSLILESASTNQTSMYLCASSWRQPNTEAFFGQGTRLTVV.

This clonotype has ten or more counts. The chain links TRBV14 to TRBJ2-1; D is undetermined. This CDR3 has 18 residues. Germline CDR1 and CDR2: SGHDN and FVKESK. Deletions cut 2 bases from V and 8 bases from J, with 25 bases between. The CDR3 sequence: CASSQPTLAARISDEQFF. The CDR3 coding sequence is TGTGCCAGCAGCCAACCTACCCTTGCGGCCCGTATTAGTGATGAGCAGTTCTTC. Using reference TRBV14 and TRBJ2-1 for the parts outside the CDR3, the full variable domain is EAGVTQFPSHSVIEKGQTVTLRCDPISGHDNLYWYRRVMGKEIKFLLHFVKESKQDESGMPNNRFLAERTGGTYSTLKVQPAELEDSGVYFCASSQPTLAARISDEQFFGPGTRLTVL.

This clonotype was counted between two and nine times. V gene TRBV7-8 combines with J gene TRBJ2-7; TRBD2 matches 7 bases. With 2 bases clipped from V and 4 bases from J, the junction kept 5 bases outside the gene matches. Germline loops: CDR1 SGHVS, CDR2 FQNEAQ. The CDR3 totals 14 residues. The CDR3 here is CASSLLAAEYEQYF. CDR3 DNA sequence: TGTGCCAGCAGCTTACTAGCGGCCGAATACGAGCAGTACTTC.

Many counts were recorded for this clonotype. The chain has TRBV7-9 and TRBJ2-5, with a possible D match to TRBD1 (6 bases). The CDR3 sequence is 16 residues long. CDR1 and CDR2 from the germline V gene are SEHNR and FQNEAQ (reference sequence). Trimming removed 3 bases from V and 1 base from J, with 15 bases in between. The CDR3 coding sequence is TGTGCCAGCAGCTTCACAGGGTTTGGTTTCCAAGAGACCCAGTACTTC. Translated: CASSFTGFGFQETQYF.

This clonotype was detected many times. J is TRBJ2-3 and V is TRBV20-1, with 13 bases that match TRBD2. CDR1 is DFQATT and CDR2 is SNEGSKA in the germline V gene (reference sequence). J lost 2 bases, V lost 3 bases, and 2 bases had no gene match. There are 15 residues in the CDR3. The CDR3 is CSARGLAGTTDTQYF. The CDR3 region has the DNA TGCAGTGCTAGGGGACTAGCGGGAACCACAGATACGCAGTATTTT.

This clonotype was seen repeatedly, ten times or more. V usage is TRBV20-1 and J usage is TRBJ1-4; 8 positions match TRBD1. Germline V gene data show CDR1 as DFQATT and CDR2 as SNEGSKA (reference sequence). CDR3 length: 13 residues. V shed 5 bases, J shed 8 bases, and the junction held 7 bases outside the gene matches. CDR3 loop: CSAPDRVGEKLFF. For the CDR3, the DNA is TGCAGTGCTCCGGACAGGGTGGGGGAAAAACTGTTTTTT.

This clonotype showed up many times. DNA for the CDR3: TGTGCCAGCAGCTTCTTTAGCGGGCGAGGCGGAGAGACCCAGTACTTC. The encoded protein is CASSFFSGRGGETQYF. This chain uses TRBV11-2 with TRBJ2-5; 7 bases map to TRBD2. CDR1 is SGHAT and CDR2 is FQNNGV in the germline V gene. The V and J ends lost 3 bases and 4 bases, in that order; junction bases with no gene match: 11. The CDR3 covers 16 residues.

This clonotype was observed a few times. The V and J genes are TRBV7-8 and TRBJ2-3; D is ambiguous. Deletions cut 1 base from V and 4 bases from J, with 15 bases between. The CDR3 is 16 amino acids. Germline V gene lookup returns CDR1 SGHVS and CDR2 FQNEAQ. CDR3 sequence (DNA): TGTGCCAGCAGCTTAGAGTTGGCCGAGATCCCAGATACGCAGTATTTT. As protein: CASSLELAEIPDTQYF.

This clonotype has ten or more counts. V gene TRBV7-9 combines with J gene TRBJ2-1, with 8 bases identical to TRBD2. There are 17 residues in the CDR3. Germline-derived CDR1 and CDR2 are SEHNR and FQNEAQ (reference sequence). Losses at the gene ends were 5 bases for V and 5 bases for J; bases not matched to a gene: 14. CDR3 in amino acids: CASSLAFGREADNEQFF. CDR3 bases: TGTGCCAGCAGCCTGGCTTTCGGGCGGGAGGCGGACAATGAGCAGTTCTTC.

This clonotype came up many times. This chain links TRBV10-3 with TRBJ2-1; 12 bases are a match to TRBD1. CDR3 length: 17 residues. Germline V gives CDR1 ENHRY, CDR2 SYGVKD. V lost 0 bases and J lost 6; bases outside the gene matches: 6. Here the CDR3 reads CAISESWDRGRLNEQFF. CDR3 DNA sequence: TGTGCCATCAGTGAGTCGTGGGACAGGGGGCGCCTCAATGAGCAGTTCTTC.

This clonotype has only a few counts. V and J are TRBV7-2 and TRBJ1-6; 8 bases agree with TRBD1. Germline V gene data show CDR1 as SGHTA and CDR2 as FQGNSA. This CDR3 contains 14 residues. The junction had 6 bases not matched to a gene; V was cut back by 7 bases and J by 7 bases. CDR3 nucleotides: TGTGCCAGCACCCCGACAGGGGTAAATTCACCCCTCCACTTT. It encodes CASTPTGVNSPLHF.

The chain links TRBV12-3 or TRBV12-4 to TRBJ1-1; 9 nucleotides align to TRBD1. Germline trimming cut 7 bases from V and 4 bases from J; bases unmatched to any gene: 4. This CDR3 spans 13 amino acids. The CDR3: CASTKGQGTEAFF. CDR3 bases: TGTGCCAGCACCAAGGGACAGGGCACTGAAGCTTTCTTT.

This clonotype has ten or more counts. This chain links TRBV20-1 with TRBJ2-3; 7 bases fit TRBD2. J was trimmed by 7 bases and V by 7 bases; bases with no gene match: 23. Germline V lookup: CDR1 DFQATT, CDR2 SNEGSKA (reference sequence). This CDR3 has 17 amino acids. The CDR3 loop is CSVSALAEGIRTHTQYF. CDR3 in DNA: TGCAGTGTCTCTGCCCTAGCGGAGGGGATAAGGACACATACGCAGTATTTT.

This clonotype was seen at least ten times. Written as DNA, the CDR3 is TGTGCCAGCAGCGTAAGGGACATTAATTCACCCCTCCACTTT. Amino acid sequence: CASSVRDINSPLHF. The chain uses TRBV9 and TRBJ1-6; D perhaps matches TRBD1 (6 bases). The ends were cut back, 1 base at V and 6 bases at J, with 8 bases in the middle. The length of the CDR3 is 14 residues. Germline values: CDR1 SGDLS, CDR2 YYNGEE.

The sample holds many counts of this clonotype. The chain links TRBV7-9 to TRBJ2-3; TRBD2 aligns across 14 bases. The CDR3 runs to 17 residues. Germline V lookup: CDR1 SEHNR, CDR2 FQNEAQ (reference sequence). J gave up 2 bases and V 6 bases, and 7 bases lay outside the gene matches. As DNA, the CDR3 is TGTGCCAGCAGTCATCGGACTAGCGGGAGGAACACAGATACGCAGTATTTT. It translates to CASSHRTSGRNTDTQYF.

The sample holds many counts of this clonotype. J is TRBJ1-5 and V is TRBV28; D gene uncertain. CDR3 length: 18 residues. Germline V gene lookup returns CDR1 MDHEN and CDR2 SYDVKM. DNA of the CDR3: TGTGCTACAGCTCGGGGAAGTGTTTTCATTGGTAGCAATCAGCCCCAGCATTTT. The encoded protein is CATARGSVFIGSNQPQHF.

This clonotype was counted many times. The chain recombines TRBV6-6 with TRBJ1-2; no reliable D call. Germline values: CDR1 MNHNY, CDR2 SVGAGI (reference sequence). V was cut by 10 bases and J by 8 bases, with 26 bases left in between. CDR3 length equals 15 residues. The DNA for the CDR3 is TGTGCCACCACCCCTAGCGGAGAGGGCTGGAACGGCTACACCTTC. Translating gives CATTPSGEGWNGYTF.

The CDR3 DNA follows: TGTGCCAGCAGCCCAACCCAGGACAGTTCGAACACCGGGGAGCTGTTTTTT. This gives the protein CASSPTQDSSNTGELFF. The chain uses TRBV7-9 and TRBJ2-2, with a possible D match to TRBD1 (6 bases). The CDR3 covers 17 residues. Per the germline V gene, CDR1 is SEHNR and CDR2 is FQNEAQ (reference sequence). The V end lost 5 bases, the J end lost 0 bases, and 16 bases lay between the germline ends.

The V and J genes are TRBV20-1 and TRBJ2-3; 10 bases map to TRBD2. This CDR3 is 14 amino acids long. The V and J ends lost 4 bases and 3 bases, in that order; junction bases with no gene match: 4. CDR1 DFQATT and CDR2 SNEGSKA come from the germline V gene (reference sequence). CDR3: CSATIAGGTDTQYF. For the CDR3, the DNA is TGCAGTGCTACGATAGCGGGAGGAACAGATACGCAGTATTTT.

The CDR3 DNA is TGCAGTGCTAGAATGGCGGGAAGGGACGAGCAGTACTTC. This sequence encodes CSARMAGRDEQYF. The chain has TRBV20-1 and TRBJ2-7; a possible D gene is TRBD2 (6 bases). Germline CDR1 reads DFQATT; CDR2 reads SNEGSKA (reference sequence). V lost 2 bases and J 5 bases, leaving 13 bases between the germline ends. This CDR3 has 13 residues.

This clonotype was found many times. The rearrangement joins TRBV5-1 to TRBJ2-3; no definite D call. Germline V gene lookup returns CDR1 SGHRS and CDR2 YFSETQ. The CDR3 is 13 residues long. V was trimmed by 2 bases and J by 0 bases, leaving 4 bases between them. This chain's CDR3 is CASSLISTDTQYF. The CDR3 DNA reads as TGCGCCAGCAGCTTAATAAGCACAGATACGCAGTATTTT.

This clonotype was recorded only once. The V gene is TRBV3-1, the J gene TRBJ2-5, with 12 bases aligning to TRBD2. The germline CDR1 and CDR2 sequences are LGHDT and YNNKEL (reference sequence). This CDR3 region has 15 residues. The J segment lost 5 bases and the V segment lost 5 bases, leaving 6 bases of the junction unmatched. CDR3: CASSTLAGGAETQYF. CDR3 nucleotides: TGTGCCAGCAGCACACTAGCGGGAGGAGCGGAGACCCAGTACTTC.

This clonotype has ten or more counts. The chain is built from TRBV11-2 and TRBJ2-3; D not certain. The CDR3 runs 14 residues. The germline V and J ends were trimmed by 1 base and 5 bases, with 10 bases remaining between them. Germline-derived CDR1 and CDR2 are SGHAT and FQNNGV. The CDR3 DNA is TGTGCCAGCAGCTTAGCGGTTTTCAAAGATACGCAGTATTTT. Translation: CASSLAVFKDTQYF.